This T cell receptor beta chain emerged from a study of blood T cell repertoires in COVID-19. V shed 9 bases, J shed 1 base, and the junction held 8 bases outside the gene matches. This CDR3 spans 14 amino acids. Germline values: CDR1 LNHDA, CDR2 SQIVND (reference sequence). Profiled with immunoSEQ multiplex PCR; TCRdb holds only in-frame clones, not every one. The sample consists of about 160,000 clones, 65% to 85% of them appearing once. The sequence was collected from a man aged 40-49 years who had recovered from COVID-19. This chain links TRBV19 with TRBJ1-1; 7 nucleotides agree with TRBD1. The sequencing sample was made of PBMCs or T cells enriched from blood (not recorded which). In DNA form, the CDR3 reads TGTGCCAGCCGGACAGGACCCTCGAACACTGAAGCTTTCTTT. This encodes CASRTGPSNTEAFF.